These 30 T cell receptor beta chains came from one sample sequenced in a study of T cells after yellow fever vaccination. MiXCR, applied by TCRdb to the 5' RACE reads, yields one record per CDR3 protein. The data show about 320,000 distinct CDR3 sequences, around 4.3% seen once. The source material was PBMCs, sampled 15 days after the yellow fever booster vaccination. The receptors were gathered from a man aged 18-30 years who received the YFV17D yellow fever vaccine.

This clonotype was observed at least ten times. V gene TRBV6-2 or TRBV6-3 combines with J gene TRBJ2-2; D remains ambiguous. Trimming cost V 8 bases and J 3 bases, with 16 bases left between them. Germline V gene sequence: CDR1 MNHEY, CDR2 SVGEGT. CDR3 size: 15 residues. CDR3 sequence: CASAGWAPDTGELFF. The CDR3 bases are TGTGCCAGCGCCGGTTGGGCACCAGACACCGGGGAGCTGTTTTTT.

This clonotype has just a few counts. The genes are TRBV6-6 and TRBJ2-7, with D unclear. The CDR3 runs 12 residues. Germline CDR1 MNHNY, CDR2 SVGAGI (reference sequence). Trimming took 2 bases from V and 6 from J, leaving 8 bases between them. The CDR3 DNA reads as TGTGCCAGCAGTTACAGTTTGTCCGAGCAGTACTTC. Translating it yields CASSYSLSEQYF.

This chain links TRBV5-5 with TRBJ1-2; 7 bases are shared with TRBD1. The CDR3 consists of 13 residues. V was clipped by 4 bases and J by 3 bases; unmatched bases: 3. From germline, CDR1 is SGHKS and CDR2 YYEKEE (reference sequence). This chain's CDR3 is CASSKGTDYGYTF. CDR3 sequence (DNA): TGTGCCAGCAGCAAAGGGACAGACTATGGCTACACCTTC.

This clonotype was counted ten times or more. This rearrangement joins TRBV20-1 to TRBJ2-1; TRBD1 might be the D (6 bases). Germline CDR1 reads DFQATT; CDR2 reads SNEGSKA (reference sequence). This CDR3 region has 13 residues. With 7 bases removed from V and 5 bases from J, the gap between germline ends came to 15 bases. CDR3 sequence: CSGGHWQNNEQFF. The CDR3 bases are TGCAGTGGGGGACATTGGCAAAACAATGAGCAGTTCTTC.

This clonotype was observed at least ten times. CDR3 coding DNA: TGCGCCAGCAGCCAAGAAGGCTCGAGTCTCTACAATGAGCAGTTCTTC. Translation: CASSQEGSSLYNEQFF. The V call is TRBV4-3, the J call TRBJ2-1; no definite D call. This CDR3 spans 16 amino acids. Germline V CDR1 and CDR2: LGHNA, YSLEER. Trimming took 0 bases from V and 3 from J, leaving 12 bases between them.

Ten or more counts support this clonotype. The chain uses TRBV3-1 and TRBJ1-5, with D uncertain. The CDR3 consists of 12 residues. V was cut by 3 bases and J by 6 bases, with 6 bases left in between. Germline CDR1 and CDR2: LGHDT and YNNKEL (reference sequence). The CDR3 loop reads CASSQLGQPQHF. The CDR3 DNA reads as TGTGCCAGCAGCCAGTTAGGTCAGCCCCAGCATTTT.

The chain uses TRBV5-1 and TRBJ2-3; 8 nucleotides align to TRBD1. This CDR3 contains 16 residues. Germline V gene data show CDR1 as SGHRS and CDR2 as YFSETQ. Trimming took 1 base from V and 4 from J; bases not matched to a gene: 8. Written as DNA, the CDR3 is TGCGCCAGCAGCTTGTCTGGACAGGGTCTCCCAGATACGCAGTATTTT. Encoded protein: CASSLSGQGLPDTQYF.

In its sample, this clonotype was seen a few times. CDR3 coding DNA: TGTGCCAGCAGCCAGCGGGGTCCGCCCTACGAGCAGTACTTC. Amino acid sequence: CASSQRGPPYEQYF. The V and J genes are TRBV7-2 and TRBJ2-7; 7 bases fit TRBD2. After removal of 5 bases from V and 2 bases from J, the junction contained 6 bases not matched to a gene. This CDR3 contains 14 residues. Germline values: CDR1 SGHTA, CDR2 FQGNSA. The entire variable domain, with the rest obtained from reference TRBV7-2 and TRBJ2-7, is as follows: GAGVSQSPSNKVTEKGKDVELRCDPISGHTALYWYRQSLGQGLEFLIYFQGNSAPDKSGLPSDRFSAERTGGSVSTLTIQRTQQEDSAVYLCASSQRGPPYEQYFGPGTRLTVT.

This clonotype was seen a few times. The V and J genes are TRBV7-2 and TRBJ2-1; 11 bases map to TRBD2. Germline-derived CDR1 and CDR2 are SGHTA and FQGNSA. Trimming cost V 6 bases and J 10 bases; bases outside gene matches: 8. This CDR3 is built from 14 residues. The chain's CDR3 is CASSIAGGVWEQFF. DNA of the CDR3: TGTGCCAGCAGTATAGCGGGGGGGGTTTGGGAGCAGTTCTTC.

This clonotype showed up many times. This sequence joins TRBV7-3 and TRBJ1-2, with TRBD1 as a possible D gene (5 bases). Germline CDR1 and CDR2: SGHTA and FQGTGA. The length of the CDR3 is 13 residues. V was pared by 1 base and J by 6 bases, with 9 bases between. This CDR3 reads CASSLKGRDGYTF. The DNA of the CDR3 is TGTGCCAGCAGCTTAAAGGGCAGGGATGGCTACACCTTC.

This clonotype has a count of ten or more. This CDR3 reads CASSYATAYTEAFF. The CDR3, as DNA: TGTGCCAGCAGTTACGCTACTGCGTACACTGAAGCTTTCTTT. The chain employs TRBV6-5 and TRBJ1-1; no clear D gene. Trimming stripped 2 bases from V and 3 bases from J, with 10 bases between. CDR1 is MNHEY and CDR2 is SVGAGI in the germline V gene. This CDR3 is 14 amino acids long.

The chain links TRBV12-3 or TRBV12-4 to TRBJ2-3, with TRBD2 matching over 8 bases. V trimming: 6 bases; J trimming: 4 bases; junction bases outside the gene matches: 12. This CDR3 region has 16 residues. CDR3 protein: CASSSPLAVPSDTQYF. CDR3 in DNA: TGTGCCAGCAGCTCGCCACTAGCGGTGCCTTCAGATACGCAGTATTTT.

The rearrangement joins TRBV7-2 to TRBJ2-5; D gene uncertain. CDR1 is SGHTA and CDR2 is FQGNSA in the germline V gene. This CDR3 has 12 residues. V lost 5 bases, J lost 4 bases, and 8 bases lay in between. CDR3 bases: TGTGCCAGCAGCCCGACGTTAGAGACCCAGTACTTC. It codes for CASSPTLETQYF.

This clonotype has ten or more counts. This chain uses TRBV27 with TRBJ2-1; 9 bases match TRBD2. The trim removed 2 bases at V and 4 bases at J, leaving 3 bases unmatched. The CDR3 is made up of 15 amino acids. Germline CDR1 MNHEY, CDR2 SMNVEV (reference sequence). The CDR3 loop is CASSLIAGVYNEQFF. As DNA, the CDR3 is TGTGCCAGCAGTTTAATAGCGGGGGTATACAATGAGCAGTTCTTC.

A remark on this clonotype: A read error may produce the germline difference seen at one junction end. V usage is TRBV3-1 and J usage is TRBJ2-3; 10 bases are shared with TRBD2. The length of the CDR3 is 13 residues. Germline CDR1 is LGHDT and CDR2 is YNNKEL (reference sequence). In DNA, the CDR3 is TGTGCCAGCAGCCGTGATAGCGGGGGGCCATATACTTTT. It yields the protein CASSRDSGGPYTF.

V gene TRBV7-6 combines with J gene TRBJ2-6, with D maybe TRBD1 (5 bases). This CDR3 contains 15 residues. Germline loops: CDR1 SGHVS, CDR2 FNYEAQ. Trimming removed 5 bases from V and 2 bases from J, with 10 bases in between. This chain's CDR3 is CASSRGHPGANVLTF. The CDR3 DNA is TGTGCCAGCAGCCGTGGACACCCTGGGGCCAACGTCCTGACTTTC.

This clonotype was detected a few times. The chain couples TRBV15 to TRBJ1-1; D unresolved. Germline CDR1 is LNHNV and CDR2 is YYDKDF (reference sequence). Between the trimmed V and J ends, which lost 6 bases and 3 bases, there was a span of 14 bases. The CDR3 consists of 14 residues. In DNA form, the CDR3 reads TGTGCCACCAGTCCAGTGAGAATGGACACTGAAGCTTTCTTT. Residues: CATSPVRMDTEAFF.

The table lists this clonotype with many counts. This chain joins TRBV7-6 and TRBJ2-5; tentatively, D is TRBD1 (6 bases). There are 18 residues in the CDR3. Trimming took off 4 bases at V and 2 bases at J, with 23 bases between the two ends. The V gene's germline CDR1 is SGHVS and CDR2 FNYEAQ. CDR3 coding DNA: TGTGCCAGCAGCTCCCTCACAGGGAGAGGAATCAGGCAAGAGACCCAGTACTTC. Protein: CASSSLTGRGIRQETQYF.

This clonotype was seen a few times. The V call is TRBV10-3, the J call TRBJ2-3, with 10 bases fitting TRBD2. Per the germline V gene, CDR1 is ENHRY and CDR2 is SYGVKD. V shed 2 bases, J shed 6 bases, and the junction held 2 bases outside the gene matches. CDR3 length: 14 amino acids. CDR3 loop: CAISEGGLADTQYF. The CDR3 DNA sequence: TGTGCCATCAGTGAGGGGGGACTAGCGGATACGCAGTATTTT.

This clonotype has more than one count but fewer than ten. The chain has TRBV7-9 and TRBJ1-1; no clear D gene. The ends were cut back, 4 bases at V and 0 bases at J, with 9 bases in the middle. Germline CDR1 reads SEHNR; CDR2 reads FQNEAQ (reference sequence). The CDR3 sequence is 14 residues long. This CDR3 is CASSSGLMNTEAFF. The DNA for the CDR3 is TGTGCCAGCAGCTCGGGCCTGATGAACACTGAAGCTTTCTTT.

This clonotype appeared many times. The genes are TRBV10-3 and TRBJ1-4; TRBD1 matches at 10 bases. CDR3 length: 14 amino acids. The germline CDR1 and CDR2 sequences are ENHRY and SYGVKD. V lost 6 bases, J lost 6 bases, and 4 bases stayed unmatched. CDR3 sequence: CAISSGTGDEKLFF. CDR3 sequence (DNA): TGTGCCATCAGCTCCGGGACAGGGGATGAAAAACTGTTTTTT.

This clonotype was picked up a small number of times. The gene calls are TRBV10-1 and TRBJ1-2; D call uncertain. Germline V lookup: CDR1 WNHNN, CDR2 SYGVQD (reference sequence). V gave up 6 bases and J gave up 8 bases, with 10 bases separating them. This CDR3 contains 11 residues. CDR3 loop: CASRPPRGYTF. The CDR3, as DNA: TGCGCCAGCAGGCCCCCCCGGGGCTACACCTTC.

This clonotype was detected ten times or more. The chain is built from TRBV7-2 and TRBJ2-7, with 11 bases lining up with TRBD2. The CDR3 has 18 amino acids. The ends lost 1 base at V and 9 bases at J; junction bases unmatched: 17. Germline CDR1 is SGHTA and CDR2 is FQGNSA. In DNA, the CDR3 is TGTGCCAGCAGCTTAGTTCTCGGGATTGGTAGCGGGGGGGCCGCGCAGTACTTC. It specifies CASSLVLGIGSGGAAQYF.

The sample holds many counts of this clonotype. The chain is built from TRBV7-9 and TRBJ1-1; perhaps TRBD1 as D (6 bases). The CDR3 consists of 15 residues. In germline, CDR1 is SEHNR, CDR2 FQNEAQ (reference sequence). Between the trimmed V and J ends, which lost 4 bases and 5 bases, there was a span of 17 bases. CDR3 in DNA: TGTGCCAGCAGCTCTCGGGGGGGCCGGTGGACTGAAGCTTTCTTT. The encoded protein is CASSSRGGRWTEAFF.

This CDR3 is CATSDRANYGYTF. The CDR3 DNA reads as TGTGCCACCAGTGATCGGGCTAACTATGGCTACACCTTC. The V gene is TRBV24-1, the J gene TRBJ1-2; D unresolved. CDR3 length: 13 residues. V was cut by 3 bases and J by 0 bases, with 4 bases left in between. Per germline, CDR1 KGHDR and CDR2 SFDVKD.

The table lists this clonotype with a few counts. The chain has TRBV24-1 and TRBJ2-1, with 9 bases matching TRBD1. The CDR3 loop spans 16 amino acids. The ends lost 4 bases at V and 7 bases at J; junction bases unmatched: 10. In germline, CDR1 is KGHDR, CDR2 SFDVKD. CDR3: CATSDLPGQGLNEQFF. The CDR3 nucleotides read TGTGCCACCAGTGACCTACCGGGACAGGGTCTGAATGAGCAGTTCTTC.

This clonotype was recorded many times. V gene TRBV24-1 combines with J gene TRBJ2-1; 7 nucleotides line up with TRBD2. From germline, CDR1 is KGHDR and CDR2 SFDVKD. CDR3 length equals 15 residues. Trimming removed 5 bases from V and 3 bases from J; junction bases left unmatched: 6. The CDR3 region is CATSGASGNYNEQFF. CDR3 sequence (DNA): TGTGCCACCAGTGGGGCTAGCGGCAACTACAATGAGCAGTTCTTC.

There are many counts of this clonotype. The rearrangement joins TRBV5-1 to TRBJ1-5, with D maybe TRBD1 (5 bases). Trimming stripped 2 bases from V and 5 bases from J, with 14 bases between. The CDR3 length is 15 residues. The germline V gene has CDR1 SGHRS and CDR2 YFSETQ. The CDR3 sequence: CASSLTGTDYQPQHF. CDR3 sequence (DNA): TGCGCCAGCAGCTTAACGGGGACTGACTATCAGCCCCAGCATTTT.

This clonotype was seen many times. The chain joins TRBV19 to TRBJ1-5; no clear D. The CDR3 loop spans 15 amino acids. Germline CDR1 and CDR2: LNHDA and SQIVND (reference sequence). Trimming shortened V by 8 bases and J by 0 bases, and 14 bases separated the two germline ends. The CDR3 region is CASRGPGNSNQPQHF. The DNA for the CDR3 is TGTGCCAGTCGCGGACCTGGGAATAGCAATCAGCCCCAGCATTTT.

This clonotype occurred many times. V gene TRBV4-2 combines with J gene TRBJ2-3; the match to TRBD2 covers 8 bases. V was clipped by 0 bases and J by 5 bases; unmatched bases: 1. Germline loops: CDR1 LGHNA, CDR2 YNFKEQ. The CDR3 loop spans 14 amino acids. The chain's CDR3 is CASSQETSGDTQYF. CDR3 sequence (DNA): TGTGCCAGCAGCCAAGAAACTAGCGGAGATACGCAGTATTTT.